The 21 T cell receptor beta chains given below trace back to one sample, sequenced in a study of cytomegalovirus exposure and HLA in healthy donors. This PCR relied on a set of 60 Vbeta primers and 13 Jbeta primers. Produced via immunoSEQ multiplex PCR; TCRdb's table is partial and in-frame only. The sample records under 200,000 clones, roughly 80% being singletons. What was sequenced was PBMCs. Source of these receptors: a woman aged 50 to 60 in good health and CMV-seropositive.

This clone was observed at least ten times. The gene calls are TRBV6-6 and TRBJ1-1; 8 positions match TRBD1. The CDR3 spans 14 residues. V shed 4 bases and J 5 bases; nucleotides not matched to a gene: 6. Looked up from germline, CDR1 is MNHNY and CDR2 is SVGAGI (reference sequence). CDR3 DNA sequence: TGTGCCAGCAGTTTCCCAGGGGGCAGTACTGAAGCTTTCTTT. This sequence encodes CASSFPGGSTEAFF.

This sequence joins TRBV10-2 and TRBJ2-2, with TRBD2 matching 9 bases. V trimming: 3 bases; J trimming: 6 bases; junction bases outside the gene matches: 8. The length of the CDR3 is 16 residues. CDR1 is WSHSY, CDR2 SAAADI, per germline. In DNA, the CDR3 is TGCGCCAGCAGTGACCTTAAAGCGGGGGGTCCCGGGGAGCTGTTTTTT. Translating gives CASSDLKAGGPGELFF.

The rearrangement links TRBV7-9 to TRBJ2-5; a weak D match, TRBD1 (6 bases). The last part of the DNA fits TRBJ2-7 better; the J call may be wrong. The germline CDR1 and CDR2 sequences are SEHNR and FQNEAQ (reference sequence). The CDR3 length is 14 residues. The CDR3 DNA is TGTGCCAGCAGCAGGGACACTACATCCTACGAGCAGTACTTC. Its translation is CASSRDTTSYEQYF.

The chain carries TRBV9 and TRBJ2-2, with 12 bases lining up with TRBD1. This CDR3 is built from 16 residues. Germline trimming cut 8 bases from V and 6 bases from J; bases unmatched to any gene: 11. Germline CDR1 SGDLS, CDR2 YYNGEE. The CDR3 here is CARQRDRGRRSGELFF. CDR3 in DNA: TGTGCCAGGCAGCGGGACAGGGGGCGGAGATCCGGGGAGCTGTTTTTT.

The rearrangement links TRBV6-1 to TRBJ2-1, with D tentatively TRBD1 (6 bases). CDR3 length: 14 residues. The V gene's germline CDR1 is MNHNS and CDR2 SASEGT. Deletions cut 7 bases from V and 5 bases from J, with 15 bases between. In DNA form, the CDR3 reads TGTGCCAGCACTCGAGGACAGAGAAACAATGAGCAGTTCTTC. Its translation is CASTRGQRNNEQFF.

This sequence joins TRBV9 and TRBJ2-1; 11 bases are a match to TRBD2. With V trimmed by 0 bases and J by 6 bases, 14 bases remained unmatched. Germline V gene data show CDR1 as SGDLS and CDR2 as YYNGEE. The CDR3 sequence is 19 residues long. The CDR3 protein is CASSVGPSKRGTSGNEQFF. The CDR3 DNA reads TGTGCCAGCAGCGTAGGACCCTCCAAAAGAGGGACTAGCGGCAATGAGCAGTTCTTC.

For the CDR3, the DNA is TGTGCCAGCAGTTCAGCCTTCAGGGTAGGGAGCACAGATACGCAGTATTTT. Amino acids: CASSSAFRVGSTDTQYF. The chain couples TRBV28 to TRBJ2-3, with D possibly being TRBD1 (5 bases). This CDR3 contains 17 residues. Germline values: CDR1 MDHEN, CDR2 SYDVKM. The V gene lost 4 bases and the J gene lost 0 bases, with 17 bases spanning the gap.

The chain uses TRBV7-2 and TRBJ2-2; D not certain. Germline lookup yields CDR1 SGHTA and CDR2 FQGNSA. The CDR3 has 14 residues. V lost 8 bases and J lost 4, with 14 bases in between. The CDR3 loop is CASALGGSTGELFF. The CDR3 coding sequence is TGTGCCAGCGCATTAGGCGGCAGCACCGGGGAGCTGTTTTTT.

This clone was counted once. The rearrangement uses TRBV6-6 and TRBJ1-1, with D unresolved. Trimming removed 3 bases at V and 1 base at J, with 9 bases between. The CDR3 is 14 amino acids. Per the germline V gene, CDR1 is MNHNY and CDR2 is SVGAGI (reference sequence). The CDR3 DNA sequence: TGTGCCAGCAGTTATTACGGCGGGAACACTGAAGCTTTCTTT. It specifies CASSYYGGNTEAFF.

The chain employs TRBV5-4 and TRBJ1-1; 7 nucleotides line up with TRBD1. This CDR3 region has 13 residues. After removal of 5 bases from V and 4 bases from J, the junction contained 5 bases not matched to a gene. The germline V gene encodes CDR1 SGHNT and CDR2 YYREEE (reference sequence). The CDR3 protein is CASRRQGGTEAFF. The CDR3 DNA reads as TGTGCCAGCAGGCGACAGGGCGGCACTGAAGCTTTCTTT.

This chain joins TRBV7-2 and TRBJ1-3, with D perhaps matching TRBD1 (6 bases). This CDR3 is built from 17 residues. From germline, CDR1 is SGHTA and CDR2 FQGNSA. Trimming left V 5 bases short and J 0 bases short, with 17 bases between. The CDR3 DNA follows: TGTGCCAGCAGCCGGACAGCTGCCCCGAGCTCTGGAAACACCATATATTTT. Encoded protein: CASSRTAAPSSGNTIYF.

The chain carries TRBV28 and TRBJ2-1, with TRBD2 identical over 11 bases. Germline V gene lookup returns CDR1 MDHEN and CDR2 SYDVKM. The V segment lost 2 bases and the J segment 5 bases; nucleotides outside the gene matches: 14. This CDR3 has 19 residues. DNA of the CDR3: TGTGCCAGCAGTTTAAGGTTACTAGCGGGGGTTGGAGAGGACAATGAGCAGTTCTTC. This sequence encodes CASSLRLLAGVGEDNEQFF.

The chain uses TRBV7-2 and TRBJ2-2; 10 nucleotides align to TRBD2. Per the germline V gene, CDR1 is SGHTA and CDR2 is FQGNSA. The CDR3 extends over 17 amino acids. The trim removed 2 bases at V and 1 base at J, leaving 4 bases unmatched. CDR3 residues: CASSLSASGGNTGELFF. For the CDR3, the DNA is TGTGCCAGCAGCTTATCGGCTAGCGGGGGGAACACCGGGGAGCTGTTTTTT.

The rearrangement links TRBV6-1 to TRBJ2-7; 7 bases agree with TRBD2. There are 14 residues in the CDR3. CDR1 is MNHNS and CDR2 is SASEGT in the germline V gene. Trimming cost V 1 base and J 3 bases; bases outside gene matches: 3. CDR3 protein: CASSEGDYRYEQYF. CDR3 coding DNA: TGTGCCAGCAGTGAAGGGGACTACCGCTACGAGCAGTACTTC.

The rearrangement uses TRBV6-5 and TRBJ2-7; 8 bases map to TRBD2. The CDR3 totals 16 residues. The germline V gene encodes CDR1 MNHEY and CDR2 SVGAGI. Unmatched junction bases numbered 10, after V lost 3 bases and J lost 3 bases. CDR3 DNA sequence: TGTGCCAGCAGTTATACGATGTCGGGGGGGCTCTACGAGCAGTACTTC. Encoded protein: CASSYTMSGGLYEQYF.

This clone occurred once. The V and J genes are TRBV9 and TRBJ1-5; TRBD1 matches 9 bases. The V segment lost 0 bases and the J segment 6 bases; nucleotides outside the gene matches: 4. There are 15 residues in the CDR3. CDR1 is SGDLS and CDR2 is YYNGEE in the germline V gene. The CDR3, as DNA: TGTGCCAGCAGCGTAGGGGACAGGGTCGGTCAGCCCCAGCATTTT. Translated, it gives CASSVGDRVGQPQHF.

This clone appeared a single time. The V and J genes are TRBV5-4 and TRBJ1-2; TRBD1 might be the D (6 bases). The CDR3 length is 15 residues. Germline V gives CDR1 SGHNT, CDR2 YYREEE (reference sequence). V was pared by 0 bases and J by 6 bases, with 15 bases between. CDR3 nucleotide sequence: TGTGCCAGCAGCTTGGCCCAACGAACAGGGAATGGCTACACCTTC. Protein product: CASSLAQRTGNGYTF.

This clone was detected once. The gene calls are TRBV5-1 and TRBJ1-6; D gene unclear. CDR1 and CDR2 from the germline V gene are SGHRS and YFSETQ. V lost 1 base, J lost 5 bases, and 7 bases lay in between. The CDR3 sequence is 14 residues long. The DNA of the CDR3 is TGCGCCAGCAGCTTGAACAGAGATAATTCACCCCTCCACTTT. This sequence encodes CASSLNRDNSPLHF.

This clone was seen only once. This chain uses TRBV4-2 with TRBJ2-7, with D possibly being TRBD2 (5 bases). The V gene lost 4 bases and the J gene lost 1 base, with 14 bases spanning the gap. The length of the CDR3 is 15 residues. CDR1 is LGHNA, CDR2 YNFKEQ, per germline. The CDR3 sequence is CASSPDDGNSYEQYF. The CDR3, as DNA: TGTGCCAGCAGCCCAGACGACGGGAATTCCTACGAGCAGTACTTC.

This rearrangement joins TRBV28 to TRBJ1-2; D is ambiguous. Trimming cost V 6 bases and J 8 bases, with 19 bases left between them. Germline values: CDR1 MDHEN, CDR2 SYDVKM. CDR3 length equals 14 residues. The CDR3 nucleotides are TGTGCCAGCAGCTCGACCCGATTATCGGAGGGCTACACCTTC. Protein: CASSSTRLSEGYTF.

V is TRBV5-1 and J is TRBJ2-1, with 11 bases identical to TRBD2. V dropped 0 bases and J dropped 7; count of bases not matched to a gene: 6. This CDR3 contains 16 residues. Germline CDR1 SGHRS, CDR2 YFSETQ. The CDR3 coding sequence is TGCGCCAGCAGCTTGGCGGCTAGCGGGGGGTCTAATGAGCAGTTCTTC. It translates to CASSLAASGGSNEQFF.